A single sample gave rise to the 16 T cell receptor beta chains below, sequenced in a study of blood T cell repertoires in COVID-19. Profiled with immunoSEQ multiplex PCR; TCRdb holds only in-frame clones, not every one. Of some 130,000 clones detected, 80% to 90% appear once; the ten largest clones hold around 2.9%. Sequencing used peripheral blood. These receptors came from a man between 60 and 75 years old with active or convalescent COVID-19.

The rearrangement links TRBV11-2 to TRBJ2-7; 16 bases line up with TRBD2. Germline CDR1 SGHAT, CDR2 FQNNGV. V trimming: 6 bases; J trimming: 6 bases; junction bases outside the gene matches: 8. The CDR3 covers 16 residues. CDR3 amino acids: CASRGTSGRASGEQYF. DNA for the CDR3: TGTGCCAGCAGAGGGACTAGCGGGAGGGCCAGCGGCGAGCAGTACTTC.

The chain uses TRBV28 and TRBJ2-1; TRBD2 agrees at 10 bases. V lost 5 bases and J lost 12; bases outside the gene matches: 19. The V gene's germline CDR1 is MDHEN and CDR2 SYDVKM. The CDR3 totals 17 residues. The CDR3: CASSPGLASGGARGQFF. DNA of the CDR3: TGTGCCAGCAGTCCCGGACTTGCCAGCGGGGGGGCCCGGGGGCAGTTCTTC.

The V and J genes are TRBV10-1 and TRBJ2-2; D is ambiguous. This CDR3 has 11 residues. The germline gives CDR1 WNHNN, CDR2 SYGVQD (reference sequence). Trimming took off 9 bases at V and 3 bases at J, with 5 bases between the two ends. The CDR3 bases are TGCGCCAGTATTTACACCGGGGAGCTGTTTTTT. This encodes CASIYTGELFF.

V and J are TRBV29-1 and TRBJ2-7; D perhaps matches TRBD1 (5 bases). Per the germline V gene, CDR1 is SQVTM and CDR2 is ANQGSEA. There are 12 residues in the CDR3. Trimming pared 4 bases from V and 3 bases from J, leaving 10 bases between. Here the CDR3 DNA reads TGCAGCGTTGGTGGGCAGGGCTACGAGCAGTACTTC. Translated, it gives CSVGGQGYEQYF.

The chain uses TRBV14 and TRBJ2-1; TRBD1 matches at 9 bases. V dropped 1 base and J dropped 7; count of bases not matched to a gene: 5. Per the germline V gene, CDR1 is SGHDN and CDR2 is FVKESK. This CDR3 has 15 residues. CDR3 sequence (DNA): TGTGCCAGCAGCCAAGTACAGGGGGCAAAAAATGAGCAGTTCTTC. It codes for CASSQVQGAKNEQFF.

The chain couples TRBV3-1 (or the pseudogene TRBV3-2) to TRBJ2-7; perhaps TRBD1 as D (6 bases). This CDR3 spans 13 amino acids. The germline CDR1 and CDR2 sequences are LGHDT and YNNKEL (reference sequence). V was pared by 1 base and J by 2 bases, with 6 bases between. Here the CDR3 DNA reads TGTGCCAGCAGCCAAGGGACAGCCTACGAGCAGTACTTC. Its translation: CASSQGTAYEQYF.

This clone was found a few times. The rearrangement links TRBV2 to TRBJ1-3; TRBD1 might be the D (6 bases). Germline V gene data show CDR1 as SNHLY and CDR2 as FYNNEI. This CDR3 comprises 12 residues. CDR3 in amino acids: CGSRGTGNTIYF. CDR3 sequence (DNA): TGTGGAAGCAGGGGCACGGGAAACACCATATATTTT. Full variable domain (remainder filled in from reference TRBV2 and TRBJ1-3): EPEVTQTPSHQVTQMGQEVILRCVPISNHLYFYWYRQILGQKVEFLVSFYNNEISEKSEIFDDQFSVERPDGSNFTLKIRSTKLEDSAMYFCGSRGTGNTIYFGEGSWLTVV.

This rearrangement joins TRBV3-1 (or the pseudogene TRBV3-2) to TRBJ2-5, with a tentative D call TRBD2 (6 bases). Germline V gives CDR1 LGHDT, CDR2 YNNKEL (reference sequence). The CDR3 runs to 16 residues. V was clipped by 0 bases and J by 4 bases, with 15 bases between them. CDR3 coding DNA: TGTGCCAGCAGCCAAGATCAAGCAGGGAGGACAGAGACCCAGTACTTC. As protein: CASSQDQAGRTETQYF.

This chain uses TRBV7-2 with TRBJ1-2; 9 positions match TRBD1. The V and J ends lost 3 bases and 8 bases, in that order; junction bases with no gene match: 4. CDR1 is SGHTA, CDR2 FQGNSA, per germline. The CDR3 loop spans 13 amino acids. The CDR3: CASSFGTGRGYTF. The CDR3 DNA is TGTGCCAGCAGCTTCGGGACAGGGCGGGGCTACACCTTC. Supplemented by reference TRBV7-2 and TRBJ1-2, the full variable domain reads GAGVSQSPSNKVTEKGKDVELRCDPISGHTALYWYRQSLGQGLEFLIYFQGNSAPDKSGLPSDRFSAERTGGSVSTLTIQRTQQEDSAVYLCASSFGTGRGYTFGSGTRLTVV.

CDR3 sequence: CASSQDRPGAGTEAFF. The CDR3 DNA follows: TGTGCCAGCAGCCAAGATCGCCCAGGGGCGGGCACTGAAGCTTTCTTT. J is TRBJ1-1 and V is TRBV3-1 (or the pseudogene TRBV3-2), with D perhaps TRBD1 (6 bases). CDR1 and CDR2 (germline): LGHDT, YNNKEL (reference sequence). V was pared by 0 bases and J by 4 bases, with 15 bases between. The CDR3 length is 16 residues.

This clone has a handful of counts. The chain recombines TRBV24-1 with TRBJ2-7, with D unclear. The germline V gene encodes CDR1 KGHDR and CDR2 SFDVKD. The CDR3 extends over 12 amino acids. The V end was cut by 0 bases, the J end by 9 bases, with 8 bases between. The CDR3 loop is CATSDLPGAQYF. CDR3 nucleotides: TGTGCCACCAGTGATTTGCCGGGTGCGCAGTACTTC.

J is TRBJ2-5 and V is TRBV14; D perhaps matches TRBD2 (6 bases). The V end was cut by 0 bases, the J end by 5 bases, with 16 bases between. The CDR3 runs 16 residues. Per the germline V gene, CDR1 is SGHDN and CDR2 is FVKESK. CDR3 sequence: CASSQDWAVRGETQYF. The CDR3 DNA follows: TGTGCCAGCAGCCAAGATTGGGCGGTCCGGGGGGAGACCCAGTACTTC. Full variable domain (outside the CDR3, taken from reference TRBV14 and TRBJ2-5): EAGVTQFPSHSVIEKGQTVTLRCDPISGHDNLYWYRRVMGKEIKFLLHFVKESKQDESGMPNNRFLAERTGGTYSTLKVQPAELEDSGVYFCASSQDWAVRGETQYFGPGTRLLVL.

The V gene is TRBV6-6, the J gene TRBJ2-3, with a weak D call TRBD1 (6 bases). Germline V gene data show CDR1 as MNHNY and CDR2 as SVGAGI (reference sequence). CDR3 length equals 15 residues. V gave up 6 bases and J gave up 1 base, with 14 bases separating them. The CDR3 coding sequence is TGTGCCAGCAGCCATCTTTGGACAGGCACAGATACGCAGTATTTT. It codes for CASSHLWTGTDTQYF.

The chain links TRBV5-6 to TRBJ1-2; 8 nucleotides match TRBD1. The CDR3 consists of 15 residues. Losses at the gene ends were 4 bases for V and 0 bases for J; bases not matched to a gene: 5. From germline, CDR1 is SGHDT and CDR2 YYEEEE. Here the CDR3 DNA reads TGTGCCAGCAGCCCTCCAGGGGGCTCTAACTATGGCTACACCTTC. Translation: CASSPPGGSNYGYTF.

The chain employs TRBV5-1 and TRBJ2-5; 7 bases align to TRBD1. The CDR3 covers 15 residues. CDR1 is SGHRS and CDR2 is YFSETQ in the germline V gene. Losses at the gene ends were 5 bases for V and 2 bases for J; bases not matched to a gene: 9. The CDR3 nucleotides are TGCGCCAGCAGTTTAGGGGTACAGGGGCAAGAGACCCAGTACTTC. Residues: CASSLGVQGQETQYF.

This clone was seen a single time. This chain's CDR3 is CSVGAGGYGYTF. The CDR3 DNA sequence: TGCAGCGTTGGGGCAGGGGGGTATGGCTACACCTTC. The V call is TRBV29-1, the J call TRBJ1-2; 7 bases align to TRBD1. CDR1 is SQVTM, CDR2 ANQGSEA, per germline. CDR3 length: 12 residues. Unmatched junction bases numbered 4, after V lost 4 bases and J lost 5 bases.